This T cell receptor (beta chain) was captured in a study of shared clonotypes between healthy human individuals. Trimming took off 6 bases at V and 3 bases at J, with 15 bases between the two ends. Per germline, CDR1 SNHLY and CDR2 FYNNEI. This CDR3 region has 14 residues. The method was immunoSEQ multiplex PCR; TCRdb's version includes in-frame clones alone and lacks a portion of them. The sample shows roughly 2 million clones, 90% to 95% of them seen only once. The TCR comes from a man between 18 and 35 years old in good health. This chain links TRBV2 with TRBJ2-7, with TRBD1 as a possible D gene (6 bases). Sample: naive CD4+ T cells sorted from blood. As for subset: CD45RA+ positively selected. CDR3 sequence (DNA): TGTGCCAGCAGAACAGGGTGGGGAGACTACGAGCAGTACTTC. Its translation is CASRTGWGDYEQYF. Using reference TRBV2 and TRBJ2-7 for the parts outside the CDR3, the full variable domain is EPEVTQTPSHQVTQMGQEVILRCVPISNHLYFYWYRQILGQKVEFLVSFYNNEISEKSEIFDDQFSVERPDGSNFTLKIRSTKLEDSAMYFCASRTGWGDYEQYFGPGTRLTVT.